Listed here is a single T cell receptor (beta chain). Original analysis: By means of reference gene primer amplification, nucleated cell counts were estimated. Generated by immunoSEQ multiplex PCR, the TCRdb table keeps only in-frame clones and is missing some. V and J calls and clone size are given by that table; D and trimming were obtained from the DNA. The sample contains approximately 94,000 clones, less than 90% of which appear only once. The sample is drawn from a study of blood T cell repertoires in COVID-19. Study background: Samples came from the United States, Italy and Spain, spanning acute and convalescent COVID-19. T cells, B-cell-depleted T cells, or PBMCs provided the cDNA or gDNA that served as material.

CDR3 length equals 16 residues. V lost 1 base, J lost 0 bases, and 10 bases lay in between. The germline V gene encodes CDR1 SGHTA and CDR2 FQGNSA. This sequence originates from a man aged 25-45 years in a cohort sampled during active COVID-19. The chain couples TRBV7-2 to TRBJ2-1; the D gene is possibly TRBD1 (6 bases). Sequencing used peripheral blood. Here the CDR3 DNA reads TGTGCCAGCAGCTTAGGGCAGGGGCGCTCCTACAATGAGCAGTTCTTC. It translates to CASSLGQGRSYNEQFF.